Reported below is one T cell receptor (beta chain). Its antigen is undetermined. These data are taken from a study of blood T cells in healthy people across ages. Study-wide context: Template switching picked up about one barcoded beta molecule for each two T cells.

Study-wide findings and caveats: Bulk PBMC profiling left naive and antigen-experienced comparisons inconclusive. Shifts in expanded clonotypes may have been confounded by donor CMV status, which was unknown.

Germline assignment: CDR1 DFQATT and CDR2 SNEGSKA (reference sequence). V lost 7 bases and J lost 9; bases outside the gene matches: 15. The CDR3 extends over 16 amino acids. For the second PCR, which ran for about 7 to 11 cycles, a sample-barcoded 5' primer and a J-beta primer mix were used. Individual samples furnished no less than 3 million CDR3-containing paired-end reads apiece. TCRdb analysed the 5' RACE reads with MiXCR anew, one entry per CDR3 protein. The top ten clones hold under 20% of a sample with 1 million or so distinct CDR3 sequences, over 35% of them seen once. Sequences were obtained from blood. The clonotype originates from a woman aged 55-75 years in good health. The chain links TRBV20-1 to TRBJ2-1; TRBD2 matches 13 bases. The CDR3 DNA follows: TGCAGTGGTTCCGGGACTAGCGGGATTCGGTTCGGTGAGCAGTTCTTC. Translation: CSGSGTSGIRFGEQFF.